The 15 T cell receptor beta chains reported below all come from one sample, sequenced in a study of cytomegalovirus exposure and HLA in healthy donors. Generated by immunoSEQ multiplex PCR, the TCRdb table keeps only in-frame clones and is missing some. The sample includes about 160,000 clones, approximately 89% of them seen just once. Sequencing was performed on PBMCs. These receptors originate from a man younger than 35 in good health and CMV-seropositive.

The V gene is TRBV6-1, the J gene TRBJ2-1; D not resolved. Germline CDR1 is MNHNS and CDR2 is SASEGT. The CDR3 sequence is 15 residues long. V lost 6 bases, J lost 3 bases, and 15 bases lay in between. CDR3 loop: CASREIANGYNEQFF. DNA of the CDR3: TGTGCCAGCAGGGAGATAGCAAACGGCTACAATGAGCAGTTCTTC.

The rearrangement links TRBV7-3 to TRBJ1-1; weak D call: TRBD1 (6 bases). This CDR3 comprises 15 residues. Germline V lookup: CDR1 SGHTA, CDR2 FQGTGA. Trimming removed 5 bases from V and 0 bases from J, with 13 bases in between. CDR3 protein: CASSPKTGMNTEAFF. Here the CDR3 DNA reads TGTGCCAGCAGCCCGAAGACAGGAATGAACACTGAAGCTTTCTTT.

CDR3 sequence: CASTWGLRETQYF. The CDR3 DNA follows: TGTGCCAGCACCTGGGGACTTCGGGAGACCCAGTACTTC. V and J are TRBV2 and TRBJ2-5; possible D gene TRBD2, 6 bases. From germline, CDR1 is SNHLY and CDR2 FYNNEI. The V end lost 7 bases, the J end lost 5 bases, and 14 bases lay between the germline ends. This CDR3 contains 13 residues.

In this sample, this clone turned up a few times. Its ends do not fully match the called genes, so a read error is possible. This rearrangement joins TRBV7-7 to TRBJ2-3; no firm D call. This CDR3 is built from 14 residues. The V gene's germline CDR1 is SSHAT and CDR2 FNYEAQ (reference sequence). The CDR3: CASSQVAFTDTQYF. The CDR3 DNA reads TGTGCTAGCAGCCAGGTGGCTTTCACAGATACGCAGTATTTT.

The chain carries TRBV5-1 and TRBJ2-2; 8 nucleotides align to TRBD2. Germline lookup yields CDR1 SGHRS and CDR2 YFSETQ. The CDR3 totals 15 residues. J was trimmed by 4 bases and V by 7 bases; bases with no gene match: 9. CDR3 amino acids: CASSRASGFTGELFF. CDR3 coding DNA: TGCGCCAGCTCCCGGGCTAGCGGGTTCACCGGGGAGCTGTTTTTT.

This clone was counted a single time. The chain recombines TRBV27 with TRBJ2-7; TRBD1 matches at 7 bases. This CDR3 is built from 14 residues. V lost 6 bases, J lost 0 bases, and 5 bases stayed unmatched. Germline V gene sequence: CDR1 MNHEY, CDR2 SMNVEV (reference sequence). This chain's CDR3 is CASSFRTGSYEQYF. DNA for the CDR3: TGTGCCAGCAGCTTTCGGACAGGCTCCTACGAGCAGTACTTC.

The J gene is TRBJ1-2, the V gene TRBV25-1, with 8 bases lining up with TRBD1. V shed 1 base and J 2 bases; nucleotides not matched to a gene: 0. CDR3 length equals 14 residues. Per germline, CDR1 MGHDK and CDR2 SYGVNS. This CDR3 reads CASSEWDRNYGYTF. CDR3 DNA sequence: TGTGCCAGCAGTGAATGGGACAGGAACTATGGCTACACCTTC.

The CDR3 coding sequence is TGCGCCAGCAGCCAACGAGGCGTTGGCACAGATACGCAGTATTTT. Protein sequence: CASSQRGVGTDTQYF. This sequence joins TRBV4-1 and TRBJ2-3; D gene unclear. CDR3 length: 15 amino acids. V gave up 2 bases and J gave up 1 base, with 10 bases separating them. Germline V CDR1 and CDR2: MGHRA, YSYEKL.

The CDR3, as DNA: TGTGCCAGCAGCTACACAGGGAAAAACATTCAGTACTTC. This gives the protein CASSYTGKNIQYF. The chain combines TRBV5-8 with TRBJ2-4; D is possibly TRBD1 (6 bases). Trimming left V 3 bases short and J 4 bases short, with 8 bases between. Germline V lookup: CDR1 SGHTS, CDR2 YDEGEE. The CDR3 consists of 13 residues. The whole variable domain, filled in from reference TRBV5-8 and TRBJ2-4, reads EAGVTQSPTHLIKTRGQQATLRCSPISGHTSVYWYQQALGLGLQFLLWYDEGEERNRGNFPPRFSGRQFPNYSSELNVNALELEDSALYLCASSYTGKNIQYFGAGTRLSVL.

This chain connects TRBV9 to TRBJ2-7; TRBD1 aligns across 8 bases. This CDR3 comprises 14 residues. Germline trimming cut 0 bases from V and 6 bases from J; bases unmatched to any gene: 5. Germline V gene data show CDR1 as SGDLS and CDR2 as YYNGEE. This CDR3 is CASSVVAGGGEQYF. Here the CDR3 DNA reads TGTGCCAGCAGCGTAGTGGCAGGGGGCGGCGAGCAGTACTTC.

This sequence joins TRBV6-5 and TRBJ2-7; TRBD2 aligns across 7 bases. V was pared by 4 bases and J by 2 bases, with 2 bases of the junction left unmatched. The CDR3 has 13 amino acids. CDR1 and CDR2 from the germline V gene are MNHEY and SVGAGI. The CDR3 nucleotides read TGTGCCAGCAGTTCTCGGGGGGCCTACGAGCAGTACTTC. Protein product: CASSSRGAYEQYF.

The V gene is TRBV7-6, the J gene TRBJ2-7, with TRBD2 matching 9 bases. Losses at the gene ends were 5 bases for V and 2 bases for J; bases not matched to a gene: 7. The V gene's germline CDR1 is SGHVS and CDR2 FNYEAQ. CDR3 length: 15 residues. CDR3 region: CASSLSGSSAYEQYF. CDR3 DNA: TGTGCCAGCAGCCTTAGCGGGAGCTCGGCCTACGAGCAGTACTTC.

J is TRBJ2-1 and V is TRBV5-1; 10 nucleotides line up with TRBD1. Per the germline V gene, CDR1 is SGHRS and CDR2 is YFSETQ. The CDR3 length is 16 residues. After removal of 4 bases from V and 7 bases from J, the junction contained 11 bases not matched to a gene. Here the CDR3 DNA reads TGCGCCAGCAGCCAATCCGGGACAGGGGTTTTTAATGAGCAGTTCTTC. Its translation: CASSQSGTGVFNEQFF.

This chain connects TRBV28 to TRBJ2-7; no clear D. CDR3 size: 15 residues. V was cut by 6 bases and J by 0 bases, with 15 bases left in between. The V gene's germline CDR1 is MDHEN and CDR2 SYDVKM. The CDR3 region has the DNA TGTGCCAGCAGAGCCCAATCGGGTTACTCCTACGAGCAGTACTTC. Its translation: CASRAQSGYSYEQYF.

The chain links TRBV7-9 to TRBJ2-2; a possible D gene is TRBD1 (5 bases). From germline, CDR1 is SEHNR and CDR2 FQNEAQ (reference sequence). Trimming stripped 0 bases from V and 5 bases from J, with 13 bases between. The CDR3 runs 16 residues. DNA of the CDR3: TGTGCCAGCAGCTTAGCGCCTGTGGGGCGGACCGGGGAGCTGTTTTTT. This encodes CASSLAPVGRTGELFF.